This T cell receptor (beta chain) is drawn from a study of T cells after yellow fever vaccination. For the study at large: Preparation used SMART-Seq v4 Ultra Low Input for the low-cell-number fractions.

Production of TCR cDNA was by 5'RACE template switching, which also added a universal primer site and UMIs. A single record per CDR3 protein comes from TCRdb applying MiXCR to the 5' RACE reads. The sample includes hundreds of thousands of distinct CDR3 sequences, 11% of them seen just once. V was pared by 4 bases and J by 4 bases, with 17 bases between. The germline CDR1 and CDR2 sequences are SGDLS and YYNGEE. This CDR3 spans 16 amino acids. This clonotype turned up a few times. The material was PBMCs, obtained on the day of the first yellow fever vaccination. The J gene is TRBJ2-2, the V gene TRBV9, with a tentative D call TRBD2 (5 bases). The sequence was collected from a man aged 18 to 29 who received the YFV17D yellow fever vaccine. CDR3 nucleotides: TGTGCCAGCAGCCCCCGCGCGGGTGCGGGCACCGGGGAGCTGTTTTTT. Its protein product is CASSPRAGAGTGELFF.